This TCR beta chain came from a study of technical replicates of blood from a few donors. Germline loops: CDR1 SGHNT, CDR2 YENEEA. V lost 3 bases to trimming and J lost 4 bases, with 7 bases between them. This CDR3 has 13 amino acids. Generated by immunoSEQ multiplex PCR, the TCRdb table keeps only in-frame clones and is missing some. Of some 87,000 clones listed, over 90% are singletons. This chain links TRBV11-3 with TRBJ1-3; D is unclear. The sample was T cells isolated from PBMCs. The TCR comes from a human donor in good health. The CDR3 protein is CASSFSGGNTIYF. Here the CDR3 DNA reads TGTGCCAGCAGCTTCTCTGGCGGAAACACCATATATTTT.